These T cell receptor beta chains were read from a single sample in a study of spatial heterogeneity in lung cancer. TCRdb itself ran the 5' RACE reads through MiXCR, one entry per CDR3 protein. The profile shows some 8,300 distinct CDR3 sequences, 5% of them singletons. Specimen: lung tumor tissue, collected at surgery. The receptor source for this set is a female donor with early-stage non-small cell lung cancer. CDR3s leave out the opening cysteine and the closing phenylalanine or tryptophan. Each record gives: V gene, J gene, CDR3 protein.

>TRBV15|TRBJ2-1
ATSSLAGSYNEQF
>TRBV6-1|TRBJ2-5
ASRTPGQATQETQY
>TRBV28|TRBJ2-5
ASSVTGLETQY
>TRBV6-5|TRBJ1-2
ASSYSISTGAYGYT
>TRBV5-1|TRBJ2-3
ASSKTGVFGSSTDTQY
>TRBV27|TRBJ2-1
ASTFVGRECEQF
>TRBV4-2|TRBJ2-7
ASSQAIGTSSYEQY
>TRBV20-1|TRBJ2-7
SANPGGVHEQY
>TRBV2|TRBJ1-1
ASTGGSEAF
>TRBV18|TRBJ1-1
ASSPPEERQAF
>TRBV9|TRBJ2-1
ASSVVFGEQF
>TRBV4-2|TRBJ2-3
ASSQESASGREITDTQY
>TRBV20-1|TRBJ2-1
SAERTSGRLTEQF
>TRBV27|TRBJ2-1
ASSLYPGRTDNEQF
>TRBV11-2|TRBJ2-3
ASSWKDGTDTQY
>TRBV5-1|TRBJ2-2
ASSPSGLDTGELF
>TRBV29-1|TRBJ2-1
SVVLAGFSYNEQF
>TRBV6-4|TRBJ1-1
ASSDRTGGRTEAF
>TRBV2|TRBJ2-1
ASSEALYNEQF
>TRBV7-9|TRBJ2-7
ASSLVGGLGEQY
>TRBV6-1|TRBJ1-4
ASSEARGLNEKLF
>TRBV7-6|TRBJ2-4
ASSLGEGHNIQY
>TRBV5-1|TRBJ2-1
ASSTSGGDNEQF
>TRBV14|TRBJ1-1
ASSYTWDTEAF